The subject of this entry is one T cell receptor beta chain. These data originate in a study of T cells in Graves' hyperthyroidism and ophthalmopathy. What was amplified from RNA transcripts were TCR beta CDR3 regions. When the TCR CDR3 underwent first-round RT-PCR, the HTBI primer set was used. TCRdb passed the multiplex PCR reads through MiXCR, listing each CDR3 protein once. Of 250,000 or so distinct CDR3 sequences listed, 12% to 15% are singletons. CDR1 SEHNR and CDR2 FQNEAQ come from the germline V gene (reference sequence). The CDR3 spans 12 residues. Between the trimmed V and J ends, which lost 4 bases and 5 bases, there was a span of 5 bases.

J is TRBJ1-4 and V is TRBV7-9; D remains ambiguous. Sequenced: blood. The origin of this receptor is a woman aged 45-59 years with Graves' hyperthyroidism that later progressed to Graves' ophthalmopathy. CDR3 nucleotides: TGTGCCAGCAGCTCACTCAATGAAAAACTGTTTTTT. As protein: CASSSLNEKLFF.